The TCR beta chain described here comes from a study of STAT5B mutations in CD4+ large granular lymphocyte leukemia. The CDR3 runs to 14 residues. The germline V and J ends were trimmed by 0 bases and 8 bases, with 13 bases remaining between them. Germline V CDR1 and CDR2: ENHRY, SYGVKD. The study, taken as a whole, reports: Approximately 25% of private leukemic clonotypes occurred rarely in other patients' non-leukemic repertoires. 8/27 top patient clones versus 2/35 control clones were TRBV06-family.

Assay: immunoSEQ multiplex PCR; the TCRdb copy retains only in-frame clones and omits some. The table has nearly 35,000 clones, about two thirds seen once. This clone turned up a few times. The antigen is undetermined. V is TRBV10-3 and J is TRBJ1-2; D is ambiguous. Sequencing was carried out using CD4+ T cells from blood buffy coats. This sequence originates from a human donor in good health. In DNA form, the CDR3 reads TGTGCCATCAGTGAGTCGAACACCGGGTGGGGCTACACCTTC. It translates to CAISESNTGWGYTF.